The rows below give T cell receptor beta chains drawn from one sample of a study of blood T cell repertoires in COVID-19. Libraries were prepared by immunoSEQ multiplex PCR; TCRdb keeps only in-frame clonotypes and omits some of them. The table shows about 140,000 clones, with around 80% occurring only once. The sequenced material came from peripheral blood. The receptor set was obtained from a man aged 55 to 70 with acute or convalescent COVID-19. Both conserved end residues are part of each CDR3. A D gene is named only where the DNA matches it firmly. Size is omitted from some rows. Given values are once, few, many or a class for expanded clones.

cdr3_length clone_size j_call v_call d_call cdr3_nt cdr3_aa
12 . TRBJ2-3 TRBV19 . TGTGCCAGTAGTACCGCAGGGTGGACGCAGTATTTT CASSTAGWTQYF
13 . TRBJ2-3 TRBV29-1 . TGCAGCGTTGAAGGGCAGTCACCAGATACGCAGTATTTT CSVEGQSPDTQYF
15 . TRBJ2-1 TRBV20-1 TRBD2 TGCAGTGCTAGTAGGGTAGGACTAGGCTACAATGAGCAGTTCTTC CSASRVGLGYNEQFF
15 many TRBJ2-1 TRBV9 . TGTGCCAGCAGCGCACAGGGAAGCTCCTACAATGAGCAGTTCTTC CASSAQGSSYNEQFF
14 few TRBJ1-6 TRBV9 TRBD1 TGTGCCAGCAGCTTGGGACAGACCAATTCACCCCTCCACTTT CASSLGQTNSPLHF
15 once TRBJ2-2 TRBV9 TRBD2 TGTGCCAGCAGCACCCTAGCGGGAGGTACCGGGGAGCTGTTTTTT CASSTLAGGTGELFF
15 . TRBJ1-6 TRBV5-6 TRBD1 TGTGCCAGCAGCTTTCGACAGGGTGATAGGTCACCCCTCCACTTT CASSFRQGDRSPLHF
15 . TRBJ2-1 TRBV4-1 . TGCGCCAGCAGCCAGGAGGGGACGTCTCTCGGTGAGCAGTTCTTC CASSQEGTSLGEQFF
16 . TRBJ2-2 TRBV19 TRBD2 TGTGCCAGTAGTCCACAAAGCGGGAGGGTGTCCGGGGAGCTGTTTTTT CASSPQSGRVSGELFF
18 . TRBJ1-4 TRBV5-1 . TGCGCCAGCAGCTTGGGCCCTTCAGGGCGCCCCAGCAATGAAAAACTGTTTTTT CASSLGPSGRPSNEKLFF
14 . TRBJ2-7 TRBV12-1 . TGTGCCAGCAGCTTTGTGTCAGACTCCTACGAGCAGTACTTC CASSFVSDSYEQYF
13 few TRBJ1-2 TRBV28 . TGTGCCAGCACTCTCGGGGACATTAGCGGCTACACCTTC CASTLGDISGYTF
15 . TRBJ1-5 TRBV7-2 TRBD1 TGTGCCAGCAGCCGCGAGGGACAGGGTCATCAGCCCCAGCATTTT CASSREGQGHQPQHF
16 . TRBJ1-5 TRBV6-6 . TGTGCCAGCAGGGCAAGCAGGGTCGCGAGCAATCAGCCCCAGCATTTT CASRASRVASNQPQHF
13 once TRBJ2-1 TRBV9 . TGTGCCAGCAGCGTAGACGCGAGGAACGAGCAGTTCTTC CASSVDARNEQFF
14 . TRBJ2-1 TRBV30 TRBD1 TGTGCCTGGGGATACGGGACAGGGTGGAATGAGCAGTTCTTC CAWGYGTGWNEQFF
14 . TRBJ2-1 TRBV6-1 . TGTGCCAGCAGTGACCTCGGCCACGGGGATGAGCAGTTCTTC CASSDLGHGDEQFF
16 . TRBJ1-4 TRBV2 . TGTGCCAGCAGTGATCCCTCGAGCGAAACTAATGAAAAACTGTTTTTT CASSDPSSETNEKLFF
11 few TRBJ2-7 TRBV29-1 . TGCAGCGTTGCGTCACCAGGCGAGCAGTACTTC CSVASPGEQYF
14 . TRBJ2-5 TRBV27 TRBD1 TGTGCCAGCGGTTTCACAGGGGCGGGAGAGACCCAGTACTTC CASGFTGAGETQYF
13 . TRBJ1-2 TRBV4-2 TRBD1 TGTGCCAGCAGCCGGGACAGGGACTATGGCTACACCTTC CASSRDRDYGYTF
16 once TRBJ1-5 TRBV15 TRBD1 TGTGCCACCAGCAGAGCCCCTGGGACAGGGACTCAGCCCCAGCATTTT CATSRAPGTGTQPQHF
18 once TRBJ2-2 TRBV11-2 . TGTGCCAGCAGCTTAATCCCGCCTAGCGCTGTCGGGACCGGGGAGCTGTTTTTT CASSLIPPSAVGTGELFF
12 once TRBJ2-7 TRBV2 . TGTGCCAGCAGTTGGACTCGCTACGAGCAGTACTTC CASSWTRYEQYF
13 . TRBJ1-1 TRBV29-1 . TGCAGCGGGGGACAAATTGTGAACACTGAAGCTTTCTTT CSGGQIVNTEAFF
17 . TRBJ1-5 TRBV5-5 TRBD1 TGTGCCAGCTCCCGGGGCAGGGGGGCGAGGGATCATCAGCCCCAGCATTTT CASSRGRGARDHQPQHF
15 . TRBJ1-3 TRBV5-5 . TGTGCCAGCAGCTTGCTGGCCAGCTCTGGAAACACCATATATTTT CASSLLASSGNTIYF
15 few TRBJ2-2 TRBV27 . TGTGCCAGCAGTTCCGACCTAGCAGCTACCGGGGAGCTGTTTTTT CASSSDLAATGELFF
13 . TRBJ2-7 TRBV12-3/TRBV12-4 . TGTGCCAGCAGCCTCGGACAGCTCTACGAGCAGTACTTC CASSLGQLYEQYF
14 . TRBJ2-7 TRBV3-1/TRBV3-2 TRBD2 TGTGCCAGCAGCCAATTACTAGCGGCCTACGAGCAGTACTTC CASSQLLAAYEQYF
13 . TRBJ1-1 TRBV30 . TGTGCCTGGGCTCTTAGGACGGGGACTGAAGCTTTCTTT CAWALRTGTEAFF
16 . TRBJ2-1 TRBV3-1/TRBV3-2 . TGTGCCAGCAGCCTTTCCGGACTCCACTCCTACAATGAGCAGTTCTTC CASSLSGLHSYNEQFF
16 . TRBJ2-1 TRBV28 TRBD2 TGTGCCAGCAGTTTATGGGGAGGGACCGCCCCAAATGAGCAGTTCTTC CASSLWGGTAPNEQFF
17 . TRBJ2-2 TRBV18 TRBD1 TGTGCCAGCTCACCGGACAGGGGTGGGCCAAACACCGGGGAGCTGTTTTTT CASSPDRGGPNTGELFF
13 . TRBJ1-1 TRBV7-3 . TGTGCCAGCAGCTTACGGGGGGGTGATGAAGCTTTCTTT CASSLRGGDEAFF
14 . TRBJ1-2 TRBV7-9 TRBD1 TGTGCCAGCAAGATAGGACAGGGCGACTATGGCTACACCTTC CASKIGQGDYGYTF
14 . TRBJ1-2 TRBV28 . TGTGCCAGCAGTTCCTCAGGGCTCCTGCATGGCTACACCTTC CASSSSGLLHGYTF
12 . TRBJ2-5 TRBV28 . TGTGCCAGCAGTTTGGAGCAAGAGACCCAGTACTTC CASSLEQETQYF
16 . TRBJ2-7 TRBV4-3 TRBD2 TGCGCCAGCAGCCAACACTCTAGCGGGGTCGCCTACGAGCAGTACTTC CASSQHSSGVAYEQYF
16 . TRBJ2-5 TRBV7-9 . TGTGCCAGCAGCCCCCCCTGGGGGCGGATCCAAGAGACCCAGTACTTC CASSPPWGRIQETQYF
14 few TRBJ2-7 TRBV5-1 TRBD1 TGCGCCAGCAGCTTACAGGGGACCCACTACGAGCAGTACTTC CASSLQGTHYEQYF
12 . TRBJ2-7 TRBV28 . TGTGCCAGCAAGAAGGGGACCTACGAGCAGTACTTC CASKKGTYEQYF
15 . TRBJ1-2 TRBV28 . TGTGCCAGCAGTTTACCCGGACAGTCTAACTATGGCTACACCTTC CASSLPGQSNYGYTF
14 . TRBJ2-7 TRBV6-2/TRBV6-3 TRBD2 TGTGCCAGCAGCCGTCTAGCGGGGTTCTACGAGCAGTACTTC CASSRLAGFYEQYF
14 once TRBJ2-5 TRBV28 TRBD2 TGTGCCAGCAGATCCAGCGGGGTTGAAGAGACCCAGTACTTC CASRSSGVEETQYF
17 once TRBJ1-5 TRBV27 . TGTGCCAGCAGTTTACGTCGGGGAGGGGCGAGCAATCAGCCCCAGCATTTT CASSLRRGGASNQPQHF
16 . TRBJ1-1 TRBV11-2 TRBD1 TGTGCCAGCAGCCCCGAGTCGGGGACAGGGCGAACTGAAGCTTTCTTT CASSPESGTGRTEAFF